This T cell receptor (beta chain) was recovered during a study of cytomegalovirus exposure and HLA in healthy donors (dated by TCRdb to about 2017). A note on the overall study: An earlier analysis of several hundred of the donors reported about 290 Gb of sequence data and some 100 million unique TCR beta sequences from 150 million to 200 million T cells. Donor age, sex, ethnicity and CMV serostatus were compiled together with the repertoire data. Every discovery cohort repertoire had been produced on one sequencing platform. Typing coverage varied by locus: about 629-630 donors for A, B, C, DRB1 and DQB1; roughly 500 for DQA1; more than 600 for DPA1; approximately 450 for DPB1. Roughly 5 DR-DQ haplotypes were treated as single units for association and clustering because of strong linkage in the cohort. Class I and class II HLA loci were covered by the typing at four-digit resolution. An early release covering about 600 HLA-typed donors comprised about 300 gigabases of sequencing data and some 79 million unique TCR sequences. To predict cytomegalovirus infection status, the study combined high-throughput TCR immunosequencing, statistical association of individual TCRs with disease status, and machine learning. A separate validation cohort of approximately 120 different subjects was used in addition to the approximately 700-subject first cohort. Of the 350 to 400 genotyped donors, roughly 85% fell in the genetic ancestry cluster associated with self-reported Caucasian donors. A later genetic analysis used genome-wide SNP genotypes for about 65% of the roughly 700 donors, treating that subset as a discovery cohort. Across 300 to 400 genotyped donors of the cohort, an average of about 220,000 unique TCR beta nucleotide sequences per donor were sequenced, and approximately 17% of those sequences were non-productive. Rather than using new phenotypic data, the later analysis identified candidate immune exposures from TCR beta sequences and from how often those sequences occurred across donors. A later analysis re-examined previously published TCR beta repertoires from just over 650 donors and added high-resolution HLA genotyping to investigate patterns of TCR occurrence. The study profiled the T cell repertoires of 550 to 700 subjects by immunosequencing and related them to cytomegalovirus serostatus. To decide whether each TCR beta V gene segment behaved as functional or pseudogenic, an earlier analysis of some 540 of the donors relied on high-throughput TCR beta sequencing. The study aimed to test whether signatures of past pathogen exposure could be identified by cataloging public T cell receptors.

From the cysteine through the phenylalanine, the CDR3 covers 19 amino acids. Only the CDR3 DNA stays, 57 bases, in frame from base 1. V trim: 5 bases; J trim: 0 bases; unmatched bases: 9. The CDR1 and CDR2 encoded by the germline V gene are SGHTA and FQGNSA. Libraries were made using the immunoSEQ multiplex PCR assay. For the multiplex PCR, a mixture combining 60 forward primers for TCR Vbeta segments and 13 reverse primers for TCR Jbeta segments was used. Amplification of the CDR3 region of rearranged TCR beta genes was performed with a multiplex PCR assay on genomic DNA. Amplified TCR beta libraries were sequenced as 87-base-pair reads on the Illumina HiSeq System. The original pipeline was this. In a later analysis, tens of millions of unique TCR beta chains were counted across the approximately 640 repertoires, and roughly 11 million of these chains were shared by at least two donors. Raw reads were error-corrected and collapsed into unique sequences with a nearest-neighbor algorithm that merged closely related sequences to remove PCR and sequencing errors. To assign V, D and J gene segments, CDR3 sequences were aligned to IMGT reference sequences. For a sequence to be retained, a match of at least six nucleotides to both a V gene segment and a J gene segment was required. A rearrangement counted as productive if the CDR3 had no stop codons and remained in frame with V and J, and every other rearrangement counted as non-productive. Following IMGT convention, CDR3 was defined as the stretch from the second conserved V-encoded cysteine to the conserved J-encoded phenylalanine. The earlier analysis of fewer than 750 of the donors excluded sequences that lacked an unambiguous match to a single V gene segment. In an earlier analysis of several hundred of the donors, a V segment was called functional when productive rearrangements were above 56.7%, and segregating when the standard deviation between donors exceeded 5%. A statistical classification framework was built for diagnosing cytomegalovirus status from the catalog of TCR beta chain sequences. In a later analysis, TCR nucleotide sequences were compared against IMGT/GENE-DB human TR gene sequences so that V and J genes could be assigned. In a later analysis, CDR3 sequences and most-parsimonious VDJ recombination scenarios were assigned using the TCRdist pipeline. In a later analysis, each TCR beta chain was defined by its CDR3 amino acid sequence together with its V-gene family, and reads without a unique V-gene family were excluded. A later analysis removed 592 highly shared, low-generation-probability nucleotide sequences to deal with suspected cross-contamination and a sequencing artifact. For each public chain, a later analysis derived a clonal expansion index from normalized ranks of inferred template counts within each repertoire. A later analysis computed generation probabilities with a VDJ recombination model fitted to out-of-frame rearrangements, and checked the results against IGoR. In a later analysis, TCR-TCR, TCR-HLA and TCR-CMV co-occurrence was scored with hypergeometric tests, and a repertoire-size bias correction was applied to TCR pairs. In a later analysis, false discovery rates were estimated by permuting HLA or CMV assignments 20 times. A later analysis grouped co-occurring TCRs with DBSCAN, adding TCRdist sequence similarity when clustering within HLA-allele-positive subsets. For co-occurrence clustering, repertoires with fewer than 30,000 or more than 120,000 public chains were excluded, along with 4 to 6 repertoires with anomalous nucleotide sharing. The immuneACCESS repertoire file appears here via TCRdb, limited to in-frame rearrangements. These files lack a portion of the clones; in checked studies, under half of the deficit traces to unresolved V genes, and the cause of the others is not known. Clone size and the V and J calls come from that table; the DNA yielded D and trimming. In this sample the table shows about 130,000 clones, 60% to 85% of which occur a single time. Roughly 1.9% of the sample rests with the top ten.

The cohort comprised fewer than 700 healthy bone marrow donors. Cohort members were all nominally healthy when sampled, although unrecorded immune exposures were likely present. The donor tested CMV seronegative and was one of the 352 seronegative cohort members. A peripheral blood sample was provided by each donor, and peripheral blood mononuclear cells were used for TCR beta sequencing. The Qiagen DNeasy Blood Extraction Kit was used to extract genomic DNA from the blood cell samples. What the study reported, not specific to this receptor: A later analysis found that HLA-associated TCR beta chains were more clonally expanded and had lower generation probabilities than equally common non-associated chains. Some IMGT-functional V segments, including TRBV6-2 and TRBV6-3, could not be told apart with the 87-base-pair reads, so those segments were excluded. HLA typing was unavailable for some donors at each locus, so association tests used only the typed subset. Only TCR beta chains were sequenced in this cohort, and the absence of alpha or paired-chain data limited detectable features. Presence/absence analyses assumed roughly uniform sequencing depth across donors, an assumption that may not hold. Because counts were too low, about 15 rarely observed V segments, including chromosome 9 orphons, were left out of the earlier analysis of about 500 of the donors. A cluster of highly shared sequence variants was judged likely to represent a technical artifact of the sequencing pipeline. V-gene and J-gene trimming of TCR beta chains was associated with a missense DCLRE1C variant in a later genetic analysis, and the association was replicated in an independent cohort. Specific HLA alleles were associated with some 15,000 TCR beta sequences at a false discovery rate of 0.05 in a later analysis. It was suggested by the authors that the approach could potentially be generalized to other disease states and immunological phenotypes. In a later genetic analysis, fewer N-insertions in productive TCRs were reported among donors in an Asian-associated ancestry cluster than the roughly 700-donor mean. Linkage disequilibrium might explain the correlated functional status among segregating V segments, but an unknown experimental factor could not be excluded. In a later analysis, several top co-occurrence clusters were reported to appear linked to parvovirus B19, influenza, CMV and Epstein-Barr virus. Assigning TCR associations to individual alleles was difficult when HLA alleles, especially DR and DQ, strongly co-occurred. In vitro tests confirmed that a few of the cytomegalovirus-associated TCR beta chains recognize cytomegalovirus antigens. CMV serostatus was the only immune exposure information available for the cohort. The study listed over 150 TCR beta chains as associated with cytomegalovirus. A later analysis found that most CMV-associated TCR beta chains appeared HLA-restricted, with HLA associations seemingly driven largely by CMV exposure. Cytomegalovirus status was reported to be diagnosed by the classifier with high specificity and sensitivity in both the original and validation cohorts. In a later analysis, the rate of TCR association differed among HLA loci, with DRB1 alleles having the most associated TCRs and HLA-C alleles having the fewest. While some public TCRs were present in many individuals, most TCR sequences turned up only very rarely across donors. Broadly in line with IMGT annotations, most TCR beta V segments showed up in productive rearrangements about 87% or about 30% of the time in an earlier analysis of 450 to 600 of the donors. A further reported finding was that TCR beta sequences accurately predicted the HLA-A and HLA-B alleles for most subjects in the first cohort.

On this clone itself: No cognate antigen has been identified for it. Base qualities are not at hand, and no much larger clone is one base apart.

Specimen: PBMCs. This clonotype was obtained from a woman in her thirties or forties in good health and CMV-seronegative. In this chain, TRBV7-2 is recombined with TRBJ2-6; 11 of the junction bases match TRBD2. The CDR3 region reads CASSPTSGGPFSGANVLTF. The nucleotide sequence is TGTGCCAGCAGCCCAACTAGCGGGGGTCCCTTCTCTGGGGCCAACGTCCTGACTTTC.